This TCR beta chain was retrieved from a study of cytomegalovirus exposure and HLA in healthy donors. Study-wide results and limits: Researchers reported from a later analysis that most CMV-associated TCR beta chains appeared HLA-restricted. Serostatus for CMV was the only available immune exposure information. There were a few CMV-associated chains whose specificity for CMV antigens was confirmed in vitro. Associated with HLA alleles at 0.05 false discovery rate in a later analysis were around 15,000 TCR beta sequences.

With respect to this clone: Its cognate antigen is unknown.

CDR3 size: 17 residues. J lost 4 bases, V lost 4 bases, and 15 bases had no gene match. Germline V gene lookup returns CDR1 ENHRY and CDR2 SYGVKD. The primer mix had 60 Vbeta and 13 Jbeta primers. Measured with immunoSEQ multiplex PCR; TCRdb has only the in-frame clones, and not every one. The sample has 85,000 to 90,000 clones, about 90% seen once. The receptor was isolated from a young man in good health and CMV-seronegative. The V call is TRBV10-3, the J call TRBJ2-7; 8 nucleotides line up with TRBD1. The sequenced sample consisted of PBMCs. The CDR3 DNA follows: TGTGCCATCAGTGGGAACCCCCGGACAGGGTTGGCTTACGAGCAGTACTTC. Amino acid sequence: CAISGNPRTGLAYEQYF.